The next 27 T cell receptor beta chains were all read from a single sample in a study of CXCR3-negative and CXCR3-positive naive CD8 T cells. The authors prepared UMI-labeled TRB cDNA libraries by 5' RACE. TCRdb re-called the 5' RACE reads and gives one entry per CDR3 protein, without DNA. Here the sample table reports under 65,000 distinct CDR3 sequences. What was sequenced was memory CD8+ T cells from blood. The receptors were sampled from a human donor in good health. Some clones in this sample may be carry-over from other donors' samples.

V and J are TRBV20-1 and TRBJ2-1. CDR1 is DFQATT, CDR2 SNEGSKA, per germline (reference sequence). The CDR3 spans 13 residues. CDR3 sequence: CSAREEITNEQFF.

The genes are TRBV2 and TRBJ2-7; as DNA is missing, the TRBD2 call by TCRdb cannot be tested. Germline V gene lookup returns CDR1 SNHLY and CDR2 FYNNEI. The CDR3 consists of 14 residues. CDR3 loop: CASTGPPASYEQYF.

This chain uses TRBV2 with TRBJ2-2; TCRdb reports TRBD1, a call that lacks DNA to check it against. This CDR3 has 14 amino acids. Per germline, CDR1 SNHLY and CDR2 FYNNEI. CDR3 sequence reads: CASTGGTGAGELFF.

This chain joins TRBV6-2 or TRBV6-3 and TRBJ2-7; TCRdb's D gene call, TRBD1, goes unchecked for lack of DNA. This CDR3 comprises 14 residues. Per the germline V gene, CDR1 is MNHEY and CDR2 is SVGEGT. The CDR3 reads CASSYEGQHYEQYF.

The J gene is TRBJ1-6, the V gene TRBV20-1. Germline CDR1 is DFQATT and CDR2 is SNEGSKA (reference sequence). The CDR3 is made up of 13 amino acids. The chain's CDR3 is CSASGPDASPLHF.

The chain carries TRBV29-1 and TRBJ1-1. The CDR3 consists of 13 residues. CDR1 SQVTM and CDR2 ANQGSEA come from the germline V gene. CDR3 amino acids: CSVEVADKTEAFF.

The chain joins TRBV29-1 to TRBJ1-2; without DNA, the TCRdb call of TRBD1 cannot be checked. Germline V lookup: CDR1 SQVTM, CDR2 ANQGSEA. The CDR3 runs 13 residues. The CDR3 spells CSVRDVENYGYTF.

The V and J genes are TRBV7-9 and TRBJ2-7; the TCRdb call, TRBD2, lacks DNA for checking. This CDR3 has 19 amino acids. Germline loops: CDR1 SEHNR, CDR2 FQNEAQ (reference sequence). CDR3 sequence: CASTHQPTEREGPTYEQYF.

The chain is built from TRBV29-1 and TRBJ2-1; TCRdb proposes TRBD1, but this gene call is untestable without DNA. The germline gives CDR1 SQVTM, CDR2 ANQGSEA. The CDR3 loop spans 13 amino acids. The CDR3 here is CSVEDPDSNEQFF.

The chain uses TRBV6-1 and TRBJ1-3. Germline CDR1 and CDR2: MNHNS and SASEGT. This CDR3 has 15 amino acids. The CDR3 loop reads CASSETESSGNTIYF.

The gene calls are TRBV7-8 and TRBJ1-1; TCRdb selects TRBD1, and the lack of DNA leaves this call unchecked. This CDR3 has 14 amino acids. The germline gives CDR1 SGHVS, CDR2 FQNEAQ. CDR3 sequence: CASSPTQGDTEAFF.

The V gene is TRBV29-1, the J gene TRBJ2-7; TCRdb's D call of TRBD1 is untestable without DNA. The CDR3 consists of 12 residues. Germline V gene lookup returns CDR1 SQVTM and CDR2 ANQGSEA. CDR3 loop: CSVDTQGDEQYF.

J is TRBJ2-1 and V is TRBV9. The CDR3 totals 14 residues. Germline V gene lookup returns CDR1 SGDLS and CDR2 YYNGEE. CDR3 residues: CASSGGTHYHEQFF.

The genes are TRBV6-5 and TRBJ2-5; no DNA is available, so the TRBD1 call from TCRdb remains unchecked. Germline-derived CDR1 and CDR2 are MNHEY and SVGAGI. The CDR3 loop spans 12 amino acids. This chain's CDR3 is CASSYSRGTQYF.

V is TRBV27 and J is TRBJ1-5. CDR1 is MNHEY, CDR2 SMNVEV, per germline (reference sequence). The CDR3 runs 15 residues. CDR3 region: CASSFFFNSNQPQHF.

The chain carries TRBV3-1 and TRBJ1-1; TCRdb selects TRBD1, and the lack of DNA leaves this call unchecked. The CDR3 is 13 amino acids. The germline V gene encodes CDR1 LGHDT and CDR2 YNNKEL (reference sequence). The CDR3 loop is CASSPGLRTEAFF. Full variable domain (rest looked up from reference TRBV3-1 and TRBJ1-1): DTAVSQTPKYLVTQMGNDKSIKCEQNLGHDTMYWYKQDSKKFLKIMFSYNNKELIINETVPNRFSPKSPDKAHLNLHINSLELGDSAVYFCASSPGLRTEAFFGQGTRLTVV.

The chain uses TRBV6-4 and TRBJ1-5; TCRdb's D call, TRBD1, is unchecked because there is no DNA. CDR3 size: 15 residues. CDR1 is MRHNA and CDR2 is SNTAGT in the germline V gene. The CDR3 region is CASSYTGLNNQPQHF.

The CDR3 sequence: CASSQGYGYTF. The V call is TRBV9, the J call TRBJ1-2; the D call of TRBD1 rests on TCRdb alone, since no DNA is present to check it. The CDR3 loop spans 11 amino acids. Germline assignment: CDR1 SGDLS and CDR2 YYNGEE.

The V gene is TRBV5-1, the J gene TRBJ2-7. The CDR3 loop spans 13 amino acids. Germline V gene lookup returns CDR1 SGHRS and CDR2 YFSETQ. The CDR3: CASSLGSFYEQYF.

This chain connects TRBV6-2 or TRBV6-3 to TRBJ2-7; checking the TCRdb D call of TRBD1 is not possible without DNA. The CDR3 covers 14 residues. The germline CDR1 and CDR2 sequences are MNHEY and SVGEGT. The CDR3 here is CASSYSTGAYEQYF.

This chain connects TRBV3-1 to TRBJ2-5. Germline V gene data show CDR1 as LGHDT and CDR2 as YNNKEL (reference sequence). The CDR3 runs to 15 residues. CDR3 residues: CASSRVELHAETQYF.

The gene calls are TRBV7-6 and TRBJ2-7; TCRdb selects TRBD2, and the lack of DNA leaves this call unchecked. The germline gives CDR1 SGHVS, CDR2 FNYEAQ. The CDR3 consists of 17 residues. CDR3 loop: CASSLGPLAGDPYEQYF.

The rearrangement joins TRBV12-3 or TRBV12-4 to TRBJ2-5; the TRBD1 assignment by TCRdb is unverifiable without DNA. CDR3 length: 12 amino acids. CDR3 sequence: CASSPPGETQYF.

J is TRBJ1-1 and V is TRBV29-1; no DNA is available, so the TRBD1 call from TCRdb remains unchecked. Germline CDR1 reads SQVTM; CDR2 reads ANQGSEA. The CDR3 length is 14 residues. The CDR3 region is CSAQGAGENTEAFF.

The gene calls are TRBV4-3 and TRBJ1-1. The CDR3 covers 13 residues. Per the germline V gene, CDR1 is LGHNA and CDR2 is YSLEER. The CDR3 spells CASSQERGAQAFF.

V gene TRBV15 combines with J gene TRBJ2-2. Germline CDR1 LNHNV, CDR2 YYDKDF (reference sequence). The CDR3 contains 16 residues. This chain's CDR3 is CATSRDREMRPGELFF.

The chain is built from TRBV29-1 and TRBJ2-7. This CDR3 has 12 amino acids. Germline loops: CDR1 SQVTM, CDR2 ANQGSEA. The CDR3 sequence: CSVEGEDYEQYF.